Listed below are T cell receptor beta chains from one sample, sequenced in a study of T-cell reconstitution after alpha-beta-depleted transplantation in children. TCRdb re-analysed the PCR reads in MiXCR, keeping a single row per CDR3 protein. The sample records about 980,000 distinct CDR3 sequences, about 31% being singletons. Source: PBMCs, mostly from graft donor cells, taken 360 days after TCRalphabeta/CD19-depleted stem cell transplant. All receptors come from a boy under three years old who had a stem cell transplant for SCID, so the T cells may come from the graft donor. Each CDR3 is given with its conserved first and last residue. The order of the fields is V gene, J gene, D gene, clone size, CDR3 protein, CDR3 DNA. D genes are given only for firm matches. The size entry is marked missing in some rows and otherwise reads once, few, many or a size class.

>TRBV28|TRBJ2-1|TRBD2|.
CASSLTSGGTREQFF
TGTGCCAGCAGTTTGACTAGCGGGGGGACAAGGGAGCAGTTCTTC
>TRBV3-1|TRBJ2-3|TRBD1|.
CASSTRRGTGNSDTQYF
TGTGCCAGCAGCACGAGGCGTGGGACAGGGAATTCAGATACGCAGTATTTT
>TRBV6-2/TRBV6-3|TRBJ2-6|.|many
CASSYSNVLTF
TGTGCCAGCAGTTACTCCAACGTCCTGACTTTC
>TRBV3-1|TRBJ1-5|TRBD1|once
CASSRGGYNQPQHF
TGTGCCAGCAGCCGAGGGGGCTATAATCAGCCCCAGCATTTT
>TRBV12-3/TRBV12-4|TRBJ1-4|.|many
CASSLDEKLFF
TGTGCCAGCAGTTTGGATGAAAAACTGTTTTTT
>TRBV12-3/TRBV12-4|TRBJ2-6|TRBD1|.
CTSSSRDRVTHSGANVLTF
TGTACCAGCAGTTCCCGGGACAGGGTAACACACTCTGGGGCCAACGTCCTGACTTTC
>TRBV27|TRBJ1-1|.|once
CASSPGGTGEAFF
TGTGCCAGCAGCCCTGGGGGGACGGGTGAAGCTTTCTTT
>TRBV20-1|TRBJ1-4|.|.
CSAKKGEKLFF
TGCAGTGCGAAAAAGGGTGAAAAACTGTTTTTT
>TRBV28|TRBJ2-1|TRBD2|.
CASKESRGVYNEQFF
TGTGCCAGCAAAGAGTCGCGGGGGGTATACAATGAGCAGTTCTTC
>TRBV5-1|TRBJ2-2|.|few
CASSLKSHNTGELFF
TGCGCCAGCAGCTTGAAATCCCATAACACCGGGGAGCTGTTTTTT
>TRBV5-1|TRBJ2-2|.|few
CASSLRGGDTGELFF
TGTGCCAGCAGCTTAAGGGGCGGGGACACCGGGGAGCTGTTTTTT
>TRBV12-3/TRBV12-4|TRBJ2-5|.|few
CASSLPSGAQETQYF
TGTGCCAGCAGTTTACCGTCAGGGGCCCAAGAGACCCAGTACTTC
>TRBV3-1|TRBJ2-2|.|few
CASSHGGVVTGELFF
TGTGCCAGCAGCCATGGAGGGGTGGTGACCGGGGAGCTGTTTTTT
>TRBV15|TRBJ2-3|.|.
CATSRSRRGGTDTQYF
TGTGCCACCAGCAGATCTCGGCGGGGCGGCACAGATACGCAGTATTTT
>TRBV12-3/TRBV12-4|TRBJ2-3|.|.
CASRQPPMAGDTDTQYF
TGTGCCAGCAGACAACCTCCTATGGCAGGAGACACAGATACGCAGTATTTT
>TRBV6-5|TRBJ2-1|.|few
CASSYGISGSFNEQFF
TGTGCCAGCAGTTACGGGATAAGTGGCTCCTTCAATGAGCAGTTCTTC
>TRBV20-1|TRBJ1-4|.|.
CSARWGTSTNEKLFF
TGCAGTGCTAGATGGGGCACTTCAACTAATGAAAAACTGTTTTTT
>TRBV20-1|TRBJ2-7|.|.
CSAVSGRGRVYEQYF
TGCAGTGCTGTTTCGGGAAGGGGGAGGGTCTACGAGCAGTACTTC
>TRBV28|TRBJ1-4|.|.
CASCIWAEKLFF
TGTGCCAGCTGCATATGGGCTGAAAAACTGTTTTTT
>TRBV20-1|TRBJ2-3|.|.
CSAREGPPEDTQYF
TGCAGTGCTAGGGAAGGCCCTCCCGAAGATACGCAGTATTTT
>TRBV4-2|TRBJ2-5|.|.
CASSQRSTPRETQYF
TGTGCCAGCAGCCAACGTTCGACTCCCCGAGAGACCCAGTACTTC
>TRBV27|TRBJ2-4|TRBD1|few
CASSGQGAGENIQYF
TGTGCCAGCAGTGGTCAGGGGGCTGGGGAAAACATTCAGTACTTC
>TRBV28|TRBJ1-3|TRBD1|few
CASSTKDRASSGNTIYF
TGTGCCAGCAGTACTAAGGACAGGGCGAGCTCTGGAAACACCATATATTTT
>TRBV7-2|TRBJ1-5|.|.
CASSADRYQPQHF
TGTGCCAGCAGCGCGGACAGATATCAGCCCCAGCATTTT
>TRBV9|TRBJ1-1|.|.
CASSVDEGGLNTEAFF
TGTGCCAGCAGCGTAGATGAGGGTGGTCTGAACACTGAAGCTTTCTTT
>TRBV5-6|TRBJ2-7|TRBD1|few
CASSLAFRTGYEQYF
TGTGCCAGCAGCTTGGCCTTTAGGACAGGATACGAGCAGTACTTC
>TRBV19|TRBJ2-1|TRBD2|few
CASNNRGVNNEQFF
TGTGCCAGTAACAACCGGGGGGTCAACAATGAGCAGTTCTTC
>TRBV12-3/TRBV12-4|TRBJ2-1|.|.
CASSPGQKRNEQFF
TGTGCCAGCAGCCCGGGACAAAAAAGGAATGAGCAGTTCTTC
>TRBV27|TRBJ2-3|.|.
CASSLFDLTDTQYF
TGTGCCAGCAGTTTATTTGACCTTACAGATACGCAGTATTTT
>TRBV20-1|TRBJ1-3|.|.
CSAREAGTGNTIYF
TGCAGTGCTAGAGAGGCAGGGACAGGAAACACCATATATTTT
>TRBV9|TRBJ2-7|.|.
CASSAPPSPRQYF
TGTGCCAGCAGCGCCCCGCCATCACCAAGGCAGTACTTC
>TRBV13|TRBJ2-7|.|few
CASSLGTGLGNEQYF
TGTGCCAGCAGCTTAGGTACAGGGCTAGGGAACGAGCAGTACTTC
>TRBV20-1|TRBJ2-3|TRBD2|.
CSAPTRNERVAGGISTDTQYF
TGCAGTGCTCCAACCCGAAACGAACGGGTAGCGGGGGGGATTAGCACAGATACGCAGTATTTT
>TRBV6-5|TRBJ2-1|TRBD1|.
CASSYKGTGGRNEQFF
TGTGCCAGCAGTTACAAGGGGACAGGGGGTAGGAATGAGCAGTTCTTC
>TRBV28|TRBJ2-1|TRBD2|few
CASSNSGGEYNEQFF
TGTGCCAGCAGCAATAGCGGGGGGGAATACAATGAGCAGTTCTTC
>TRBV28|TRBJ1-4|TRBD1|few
CAHRDREKGEKLFF
TGTGCCCACAGGGACAGGGAAAAGGGTGAAAAACTGTTTTTT
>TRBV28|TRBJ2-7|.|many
CASSITGYEQYF
TGTGCCAGCAGCATAACAGGGTACGAGCAGTACTTC
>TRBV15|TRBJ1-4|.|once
CATSSRRVGGQEKLFF
TGTGCCACCAGCTCTCGGAGGGTGGGGGGACAAGAAAAACTGTTTTTT
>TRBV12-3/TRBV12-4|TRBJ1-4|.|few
CASSLSVLGVYEKLFF
TGTGCCAGCAGTTTATCGGTACTAGGCGTTTACGAAAAACTGTTTTTT
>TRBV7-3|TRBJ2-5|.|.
CASSLIHPETQYF
TGTGCCAGCAGCTTAATACACCCAGAGACCCAGTACTTC
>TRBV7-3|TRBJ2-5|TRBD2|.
CASSPVPGLVGQETQYF
TGTGCCAGCAGCCCCGTACCGGGACTAGTGGGGCAAGAGACCCAGTACTTC
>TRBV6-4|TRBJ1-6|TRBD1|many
CASSPRQGPNSPLHF
TGTGCCAGCAGCCCCCGACAGGGCCCCAATTCACCCCTCCACTTT